The entry below describes one T cell receptor (beta chain). These data are taken from a study of cytomegalovirus exposure and HLA in healthy donors. This CDR3 has 15 residues. Per germline, CDR1 SGHNT and CDR2 YENEEA. V trimming: 0 bases; J trimming: 7 bases; junction bases outside the gene matches: 6. The primer mix had 60 Vbeta and 13 Jbeta primers. Profiling relied on immunoSEQ multiplex PCR, and the TCRdb table lists in-frame clones only, not all of them. The sample yields 130,000 to 150,000 clones, approximately 74% seen once. The rearrangement joins TRBV11-3 to TRBJ2-1; 7 nucleotides agree with TRBD2. Material for sequencing was PBMCs. The TCR originated in a man between 18 and 35 years old in good health and CMV-seropositive. CDR3 region: CASSLEPSGTNEQFF. The CDR3 nucleotides are TGTGCCAGCAGCTTAGAACCCAGCGGGACGAATGAGCAGTTCTTC. The full variable domain, in which reference TRBV11-3 and TRBJ2-1 provide the parts outside the CDR3, is EAGVVQSPRYKIIEKKQPVAFWCNPISGHNTLYWYLQNLGQGPELLIRYENEEAVDDSQLPKDRFSAERLKGVDSTLKIQPAELGDSAVYLCASSLEPSGTNEQFFGPGTRLTVL.